A selection of T cell receptor beta chains follows, all from one sample in a study of shared clonotypes between healthy human individuals. Profiled with immunoSEQ multiplex PCR; TCRdb holds only in-frame clones, not every one. The sample has 950,000 to 1,300,000 clones; about 75% are singletons. The sample was memory CD4+ T cells sorted from blood. The receptor source for this set is a man between 18 and 29 years old in good health. CDR3s include the opening cysteine and the closing phenylalanine or tryptophan. D genes are given only for firm matches. Only some rows state a clone size, as once, few, many or a class for expanded clones.

TRBD1,TRBV9,NA,TRBJ2-5,CASSAGQGRGQETQYF,TGTGCCAGCAGCGCGGGACAGGGACGAGGGCAAGAGACCCAGTACTTC
TRBD1,TRBV11-2,NA,TRBJ2-3,CASSLWGQGGPDTQYF,TGTGCCAGCAGCTTATGGGGACAGGGGGGCCCGGATACGCAGTATTTT
NA,TRBV7-7,NA,TRBJ2-5,CASSSGPRETQYF,TGTGCTAGCAGTTCGGGACCCCGGGAGACCCAGTACTTC
NA,TRBV7-2,NA,TRBJ1-2,CASSLGTGNYGYTF,TGTGCCAGCAGCTTAGGGACGGGGAACTATGGCTACACCTTC
NA,TRBV6-6,NA,TRBJ2-1,CASRWTDEQFF,TGTGCCAGCAGGTGGACTGATGAGCAGTTCTTC
TRBD1,TRBV29-1,NA,TRBJ2-2,CSTRGQTNTGELFF,TGCAGCACCCGGGGACAGACGAACACCGGGGAGCTGTTTTTT
NA,TRBV2,NA,TRBJ2-7,CAVRDSYEQYF,TGTGCCGTAAGGGACTCCTACGAGCAGTACTTC
NA,TRBV29-1,NA,TRBJ2-1,CSSNRASSYNEQFF,TGCAGCTCAAACAGGGCCAGCTCCTACAATGAGCAGTTCTTC
NA,TRBV29-1,NA,TRBJ1-5,CSALLGGYSNQPQHF,TGCAGCGCCCTCCTAGGCGGGTATAGCAATCAGCCCCAGCATTTT
NA,TRBV10-2,NA,TRBJ2-3,CASRTTFGSTDTQYF,TGCGCCAGCAGAACAACTTTTGGCAGCACAGATACGCAGTATTTT
NA,TRBV18,NA,TRBJ2-1,CASSPIGQHEQFF,TGTGCCAGCTCACCAATTGGACAGCATGAGCAGTTCTTC
NA,TRBV5-1,NA,TRBJ1-2,CASSSMDGDGYTF,TGCGCCAGCAGCTCCATGGACGGGGATGGCTACACCTTC
NA,TRBV7-4,NA,TRBJ2-1,CASSLARWTVSFNGGGNPNEQFF,TGTGCCAGCAGCTTAGCCAGATGGACAGTCTCTTTTAATGGGGGAGGGAATCCCAATGAGCAGTTCTTC
NA,TRBV27,once,TRBJ2-7,CASSLRAATHYEQYF,TGTGCCAGCAGTTTAAGGGCGGCGACACACTACGAGCAGTACTTC
NA,TRBV30,NA,TRBJ1-2,CAWSEGTLYGYTF,TGTGCCTGGAGTGAAGGGACCCTCTATGGCTACACCTTC
TRBD2,TRBV7-9,NA,TRBJ2-3,CASSPLRYAGGVTDTQYF,TGTGCCAGCAGCCCCCTCCGGTATGCGGGAGGGGTCACAGATACGCAGTATTTT
NA,TRBV9,few,TRBJ1-1,CASSVQGAANTEAFF,TGTGCCAGCAGCGTACAGGGAGCAGCGAACACTGAAGCTTTCTTT
TRBD2,TRBV9,NA,TRBJ2-5,CASSVDPAGGYQETQYF,TGTGCCAGCAGCGTAGATCCAGCGGGGGGGTACCAAGAGACCCAGTACTTC
TRBD1,TRBV9,NA,TRBJ2-1,CASSVGQGETYNEQFF,TGTGCCAGCAGCGTAGGACAGGGGGAGACCTACAATGAGCAGTTCTTC
NA,TRBV5-4,NA,TRBJ1-2,CASSLDSYGYTF,TGTGCCAGCAGCTTGGATAGCTATGGCTACACCTTC
TRBD2,TRBV13,many,TRBJ2-1,CASSSSAGTSGRREQFF,TGTGCCAGCAGCTCGTCAGCCGGGACTAGCGGGAGACGGGAGCAGTTCTTC
NA,TRBV6-5,NA,TRBJ2-1,CASSSPQGMGEQFF,TGTGCCAGCAGTTCGCCCCAGGGGATGGGTGAGCAGTTCTTC
NA,TRBV30,few,TRBJ1-1,CAWSRLVNTEAFF,TGTGCCTGGAGTCGGTTGGTGAACACTGAAGCTTTCTTT
TRBD1,TRBV5-1,NA,TRBJ2-7,CASSFGDRLPEQYF,TGCGCCAGCAGCTTTGGGGACAGGTTACCCGAGCAGTACTTC
NA,TRBV28,NA,TRBJ1-2,CASSLTSTGGGYTF,TGTGCCAGCAGTTTGACGAGTACGGGGGGCGGCTACACCTTC
NA,TRBV29-1,NA,TRBJ1-2,CSVENTGGNGYTF,TGCAGCGTTGAGAACACGGGGGGAAATGGCTACACCTTC
TRBD1,TRBV30,NA,TRBJ1-2,CAWSRNLQGNYGYTF,TGTGCCTGGAGTCGCAACCTACAGGGGAACTATGGCTACACCTTC
NA,TRBV14,NA,TRBJ2-6,CASSQGGFSGANVLTF,TGTGCCAGCAGCCAAGGGGGATTCTCTGGGGCCAACGTCCTGACTTTC
TRBD2,TRBV4-3,NA,TRBJ2-2,CASSQDLAGNTGELFF,TGCGCCAGCAGCCAAGACCTAGCGGGCAACACCGGGGAGCTGTTTTTT
NA,TRBV5-4,few,TRBJ2-7,CASSFDGLYEQYF,TGTGCCAGCAGCTTCGACGGTTTGTACGAGCAGTACTTC
TRBD2,TRBV18,few,TRBJ2-5,CASSLTSVLNQETQYF,TGTGCCAGCTCGTTGACTAGCGTCCTTAACCAAGAGACCCAGTACTTC
TRBD2,TRBV28,NA,TRBJ2-5,CASSLLSGGTQETQYF,TGTGCCAGCAGTTTACTGAGCGGGGGGACCCAAGAGACCCAGTACTTC
NA,TRBV19,NA,TRBJ1-6,CASRSSYNSPLHF,TGTGCCAGTAGGAGCTCCTATAATTCACCCCTCCACTTT